These 16 T cell receptor beta chains share one sample of origin, sequenced in a study of CD8 T cells in ankylosing spondylitis (dated by TCRdb to the late 2010s). The library was generated by 5' RACE. TCRdb lists the instrument as Illumina HiSeq 2500. The public reads were quality trimmed at Q25 with fastp and then assembled into clones with MiXCR by TCRdb, keeping productive beta chains. Each CDR3 protein gets just one entry, which takes the most common genes and DNA from the rows behind it. This sample is represented by roughly 7,500 distinct CDR3 sequences; more than 7.5% of them were singletons. Of the sample, 20% to 25% is held by the ten largest clones. Sequencing was performed on blood, either unsorted or a sorted T cell fraction (not recorded which). These receptors originate from a male donor with ankylosing spondylitis or in good health (not recorded which).

In its sample, this clonotype ranks as medium-sized (0.01 to 0.1%). V and J are TRBV9 and TRBJ1-1, with no clear D. Trimming removed 3 bases from V and 3 bases from J, with 18 bases in between. This CDR3 comprises 16 residues. Looked up from germline, CDR1 is SGDLS and CDR2 is YYNGEE. The CDR3 protein is CASSADPLGVHTEAFF. The DNA for the CDR3 is TGTGCCAGCAGCGCCGACCCTCTTGGCGTGCACACTGAAGCTTTCTTT.

This clonotype was counted many times. V and J are TRBV9 and TRBJ1-1; 7 bases are a match to TRBD1. Germline values: CDR1 SGDLS, CDR2 YYNGEE. This CDR3 contains 14 residues. V was pared by 3 bases and J by 4 bases, with 6 bases of the junction left unmatched. The CDR3 DNA sequence: TGTGCCAGCAGCGCCGACAGGGATCGCACTGAAGCTTTCTTT. Translating it yields CASSADRDRTEAFF.

This clonotype was recorded many times. The chain joins TRBV9 to TRBJ1-1, with 8 bases matching TRBD1. V shed 0 bases and J 6 bases; nucleotides not matched to a gene: 10. The germline CDR1 and CDR2 sequences are SGDLS and YYNGEE. This CDR3 has 16 amino acids. The chain's CDR3 is CASSVGAGGYSAEAFF. The CDR3 DNA follows: TGTGCCAGCAGCGTAGGTGCAGGGGGCTATTCGGCTGAAGCTTTCTTT.

This clonotype is deemed medium-sized. The chain links TRBV9 to TRBJ1-1; TRBD1 agrees at 8 bases. The trim removed 4 bases at V and 3 bases at J, leaving 5 bases unmatched. Germline V gene sequence: CDR1 SGDLS, CDR2 YYNGEE. The CDR3 sequence is 14 residues long. In DNA form, the CDR3 reads TGTGCCAGCAGCCCAGGGGGCCAGTACACTGAAGCTTTCTTT. Its protein product is CASSPGGQYTEAFF.

The rearrangement uses TRBV9 and TRBJ1-1; maybe TRBD1 (5 bases). Trimming removed 3 bases at V and 5 bases at J, with 11 bases between. Germline V gene data show CDR1 as SGDLS and CDR2 as YYNGEE. CDR3 size: 13 residues. The CDR3 is CASSADGGTEAFF. The CDR3 region has the DNA TGTGCCAGCAGCGCCGACGGGGGAACTGAAGCTTTCTTT.

The table lists this clonotype with many counts. This rearrangement joins TRBV9 to TRBJ2-1; 7 bases map to TRBD1. The CDR3 spans 17 residues. The V and J ends lost 3 bases and 8 bases, in that order; junction bases with no gene match: 17. Per germline, CDR1 SGDLS and CDR2 YYNGEE. In DNA form, the CDR3 reads TGTGCCAGCAGCGACCCTCTACAGGGCCCTCAGGGGGATGAGCAGTTCTTC. This codes for CASSDPLQGPQGDEQFF.

By share, this clonotype ranks as medium-sized. This chain links TRBV9 with TRBJ2-3; D remains ambiguous. Germline assignment: CDR1 SGDLS and CDR2 YYNGEE. V lost 3 bases and J lost 4, with 3 bases in between. There are 11 residues in the CDR3. CDR3 nucleotides: TGTGCCAGCAGCGGCCCAGATACGCAGTATTTT. This encodes CASSGPDTQYF. The whole variable domain, filled in from reference TRBV9 and TRBJ2-3, reads DSGVTQTPKHLITATGQRVTLRCSPRSGDLSVYWYQQSLDQGLQFLIQYYNGEERAKGNILERFSAQQFPDLHSELNLSSLELGDSALYFCASSGPDTQYFGPGTRLTVL.

In this sample, this clonotype is medium-sized. CDR3 in amino acids: CASSVAGGYTGELFF. The CDR3 nucleotides are TGTGCCAGCAGCGTAGCAGGGGGCTACACCGGGGAGCTGTTTTTT. J is TRBJ2-2 and V is TRBV9, with TRBD1 matching over 8 bases. The germline V gene has CDR1 SGDLS and CDR2 YYNGEE. With V trimmed by 0 bases and J by 3 bases, 1 base remained unmatched. The CDR3 spans 15 residues.

This clonotype was counted many times. The V gene is TRBV9, the J gene TRBJ1-2, with D tentatively TRBD1 (5 bases). Germline CDR1 is SGDLS and CDR2 is YYNGEE. Trimming left V 2 bases short and J 0 bases short, with 14 bases between. The CDR3 length is 16 residues. The CDR3 DNA reads TGTGCCAGCAGCGTGGATAAGACAGAGGCTAACTATGGCTACACCTTC. The encoded protein is CASSVDKTEANYGYTF. Using reference TRBV9 and TRBJ1-2 for the parts outside the CDR3, the full variable domain is DSGVTQTPKHLITATGQRVTLRCSPRSGDLSVYWYQQSLDQGLQFLIQYYNGEERAKGNILERFSAQQFPDLHSELNLSSLELGDSALYFCASSVDKTEANYGYTFGSGTRLTVV.

The rearrangement links TRBV7-3 to TRBJ1-4; D remains unclear. Germline lookup yields CDR1 SGHTA and CDR2 FQGTGA. Trimming shortened V by 5 bases and J by 8 bases, and 15 bases separated the two germline ends. The CDR3 is made up of 14 amino acids. CDR3 DNA: TGTGCCAGCAGCCCCCCACGGGGAGACGAAAAACTGTTTTTT. Its protein is CASSPPRGDEKLFF.

CDR3 nucleotide sequence: TGTGCCAGCAGCGCTCAGGCAGAGCAGTTCTTC. Translated: CASSAQAEQFF. This chain uses TRBV9 with TRBJ2-1; D ambiguous. Germline V CDR1 and CDR2: SGDLS, YYNGEE. The CDR3 has 11 amino acids. V was clipped by 3 bases and J by 10 bases, with 8 bases between them. The whole variable domain, remainder taken from reference TRBV9 and TRBJ2-1, is DSGVTQTPKHLITATGQRVTLRCSPRSGDLSVYWYQQSLDQGLQFLIQYYNGEERAKGNILERFSAQQFPDLHSELNLSSLELGDSALYFCASSAQAEQFFGPGTRLTVL.

Relative to its sample, this clonotype is medium-sized (0.01 to 0.1%). The chain joins TRBV9 to TRBJ2-1, with 12 bases aligning to TRBD2. After removal of 3 bases from V and 5 bases from J, the junction contained 3 bases not matched to a gene. This CDR3 region has 15 residues. Germline V gives CDR1 SGDLS, CDR2 YYNGEE. CDR3 loop: CASSGTSGTHNEQFF. In DNA form, the CDR3 reads TGTGCCAGCAGCGGGACTAGCGGGACCCACAATGAGCAGTTCTTC.

This clonotype was counted a few times. The J gene is TRBJ2-1, the V gene TRBV9, with D perhaps matching TRBD1 (7 bases). V dropped 0 bases and J dropped 7 bases, with 14 bases sitting between them. CDR3 length: 15 amino acids. Germline CDR1 SGDLS, CDR2 YYNGEE. CDR3 DNA: TGTGCCAGCAGCGTAGCTGGGGCAGGGGGGAATGAGCAGTTCTTC. It encodes CASSVAGAGGNEQFF.

This clonotype was counted ten times or more. This chain joins TRBV9 and TRBJ2-2; perhaps TRBD2 as D (6 bases). Germline CDR1 and CDR2: SGDLS and YYNGEE. Trimming took 4 bases from V and 7 from J, leaving 14 bases between them. CDR3 length equals 14 residues. As DNA, the CDR3 is TGTGCCAGCAGCCATGGGCAGACTAGCGGGGAGCTGTTTTTT. It encodes CASSHGQTSGELFF.

The chain combines TRBV9 with TRBJ2-1; D tentatively fits TRBD1 or TRBD2 (6 bases each). Germline CDR1 SGDLS, CDR2 YYNGEE. The CDR3 is 15 amino acids. With 3 bases removed from V and 4 bases from J, the gap between germline ends came to 14 bases. The CDR3 loop is CASSGDIAGYNEQFF. CDR3 nucleotides: TGTGCCAGCAGCGGGGACATTGCGGGGTACAATGAGCAGTTCTTC.

By proportion, this clonotype is medium-sized. The chain joins TRBV9 to TRBJ1-1, with D unclear. The germline V and J ends were trimmed by 0 bases and 0 bases, with 9 bases remaining between them. Germline CDR1 and CDR2: SGDLS and YYNGEE. The CDR3 consists of 15 residues. In DNA form, the CDR3 reads TGTGCCAGCAGCGTAGGTGGTGCCATGAACACTGAAGCTTTCTTT. Protein: CASSVGGAMNTEAFF.